This is a list of T cell receptor beta chains from one sample in a study of cytomegalovirus exposure and HLA in healthy donors. The method was immunoSEQ multiplex PCR; TCRdb's version includes in-frame clones alone and lacks a portion of them. The sample consists of some 150,000 clones, approximately 75% of them appearing once. Sequenced: PBMCs. These receptors were collected from a male donor in good health and CMV-seronegative. The CDR3 runs from the conserved cysteine through the conserved F or W.

TRBV12-5,CASGLGWGGSTDTQYF
TRBV5-6,CASSLEGSTNEKLFF
TRBV5-6,CASSLAPGIWQETQYF
TRBV19,CASSGLAGTQETQYF
TRBV2,CASSYSTRQGYTF
TRBV10-3,CAISESWTGGELDEQFF
TRBV4-3,CASSQDRRLHQPQHF
TRBV7-2,CASSLVAGQGYSPLHF
TRBV27,CASYSQGKPSYEQYF
TRBV6-5,CASRPQGANQPQHF
TRBV15,CATSPYRQGHGYTF
TRBV10-3,CAISESGRKNTEAFF
TRBV7-2,CASSLARGRAGGLHF
TRBV4-3,CASSPSGGSIVETQYF
TRBV6-4,CASSVRGTVNTGELFF
TRBV7-2,CASSLLTREETQYF
TRBV21-1,CASSKESGVENEQFF
TRBV6-5,CASSQEGGYTF
TRBV9,CASNTDRNTGELFF
TRBV5-4,CASSLSLSMNTEAFF
TRBV19,CASSIPKGTGGTGELFF
TRBV7-6,CASSLRQPISGNTIYF
TRBV7-9,CASSRRDYQETQYF
TRBV5-8,CASSPRSYEQYF